This TCR beta chain was retrieved from a study of CD4+ T cells in melanoma. Trimming at V came to 4 bases and at J to 0 bases, leaving 3 bases not matched to a gene. The CDR3 is made up of 14 amino acids. The V gene's germline CDR1 is LNHDA and CDR2 SQIVND (reference sequence). TCRdb keeps only in-frame clones here, not all; method: immunoSEQ multiplex PCR. The sample yields about 11,000 clones, 60% to 80% seen once. The study's findings and limits: Diverse differentiation states were reported for melanoma neoantigen-specific CD4+ T cells.

Details on this clone: Its matching antigen is unknown.

The chain links TRBV19 to TRBJ2-7, with 7 bases lining up with TRBD2. Material: cells from a culture (not recorded whether cultured in vitro). This sequence was found in a human donor with melanoma. The CDR3 loop is CASSTIAGSYEQYF. The CDR3 DNA reads as TGTGCCAGTAGTACCATAGCGGGCTCCTACGAGCAGTACTTC.